A single sample is the source of the 25 T cell receptor beta chains below, sequenced in a study of T cell responses to AZD1222 COVID-19 vaccine. Clones were sequenced by immunoSEQ multiplex PCR, and TCRdb holds only the in-frame ones, with some missing. The table lists around 64,000 clones, about 83% of them singletons. The source was peripheral blood, collected 28 days after the second AZD1222 dose. These TCRs come from an adult who received the AZD1222 COVID-19 vaccine.

The chain carries TRBV9 and TRBJ1-6; the match to TRBD1 covers 9 bases. After removal of 5 bases from V and 8 bases from J, the junction contained 8 bases not matched to a gene. This CDR3 comprises 15 residues. CDR1 SGDLS and CDR2 YYNGEE come from the germline V gene. The DNA of the CDR3 is TGTGCCAGCAGGGCCGGGACAGGGTCGCATTCACCCCTCCACTTT. Residues: CASRAGTGSHSPLHF. Using reference TRBV9 and TRBJ1-6 for the parts outside the CDR3, the full variable domain is DSGVTQTPKHLITATGQRVTLRCSPRSGDLSVYWYQQSLDQGLQFLIQYYNGEERAKGNILERFSAQQFPDLHSELNLSSLELGDSALYFCASRAGTGSHSPLHFGNGTRLTVT.

V gene TRBV25-1 combines with J gene TRBJ2-1, with D tentatively TRBD2 (6 bases). The germline V gene has CDR1 MGHDK and CDR2 SYGVNS. The CDR3 length is 15 residues. The V end was cut by 5 bases, the J end by 9 bases, with 20 bases between. The DNA for the CDR3 is TGTGCCAGCAGTACACCATCCGGGGGATGGAGTGAGCAGTTCTTC. Its protein is CASSTPSGGWSEQFF.

The chain employs TRBV9 and TRBJ2-3; no clear D gene. Germline V gives CDR1 SGDLS, CDR2 YYNGEE. The ends were cut back, 3 bases at V and 0 bases at J, with 5 bases in the middle. This CDR3 region has 13 residues. For the CDR3, the DNA is TGTGCCAGCAGCGGGATAAGCACAGATACGCAGTATTTT. As protein: CASSGISTDTQYF. Together with reference TRBV9 and TRBJ2-3, the CDR3 gives the full variable domain: DSGVTQTPKHLITATGQRVTLRCSPRSGDLSVYWYQQSLDQGLQFLIQYYNGEERAKGNILERFSAQQFPDLHSELNLSSLELGDSALYFCASSGISTDTQYFGPGTRLTVL.

With respect to this clone: The same CDR3 arises from other DNA sequences in this sample as well. The CDR3 DNA follows: TGTGCCAGTAGTATTGGCGGGGGATCCTACGAGCAGTACTTC. Translation: CASSIGGGSYEQYF. The chain joins TRBV19 to TRBJ2-7, with 7 nucleotides matching TRBD2. The V segment lost 3 bases and the J segment 1 base; nucleotides outside the gene matches: 3. This CDR3 has 14 amino acids. Looked up from germline, CDR1 is LNHDA and CDR2 is SQIVND (reference sequence).

V gene TRBV29-1 combines with J gene TRBJ1-1; 12 nucleotides agree with TRBD1. The CDR3 extends over 13 amino acids. CDR1 is SQVTM and CDR2 is ANQGSEA in the germline V gene. The V and J ends lost 0 bases and 11 bases, in that order; junction bases with no gene match: 4. This CDR3 is CSVEEGGQGAAFF. The CDR3 nucleotides read TGCAGCGTTGAAGAGGGGGGACAGGGGGCTGCTTTCTTT.

This clone was picked up one time. The genes are TRBV28 and TRBJ2-1, with a weak D call TRBD1 (6 bases). The CDR3 loop spans 16 amino acids. The germline V and J ends were trimmed by 5 bases and 4 bases, with 18 bases remaining between them. Looked up from germline, CDR1 is MDHEN and CDR2 is SYDVKM. CDR3 region: CASSPPFRDNYNEQFF. The CDR3 nucleotides are TGTGCCAGCAGTCCCCCATTCCGGGACAATTACAATGAGCAGTTCTTC.

This clone occurred once. The rearrangement links TRBV7-2 to TRBJ2-4; no definite D call. There are 14 residues in the CDR3. Germline CDR1 is SGHTA and CDR2 is FQGNSA. Trimming stripped 5 bases from V and 0 bases from J, with 8 bases between. As DNA, the CDR3 is TGTGCCAGCAGCACCCGGACAGCCAAAAACATTCAGTACTTC. It codes for CASSTRTAKNIQYF.

The gene calls are TRBV7-2 and TRBJ2-7; no clear D gene. Germline assignment: CDR1 SGHTA and CDR2 FQGNSA. Trimming shortened V by 5 bases and J by 2 bases, and 10 bases separated the two germline ends. The CDR3 has 13 residues. As DNA, the CDR3 is TGTGCCAGCAGCCCTTTGTCGGCCTACGAGCAGTACTTC. It codes for CASSPLSAYEQYF. The full variable domain, completed using reference TRBV7-2 and TRBJ2-7, is GAGVSQSPSNKVTEKGKDVELRCDPISGHTALYWYRQSLGQGLEFLIYFQGNSAPDKSGLPSDRFSAERTGGSVSTLTIQRTQQEDSAVYLCASSPLSAYEQYFGPGTRLTVT.

The chain has TRBV4-2 and TRBJ1-4; D is possibly TRBD1 (5 bases). The CDR3 is 17 residues long. V was clipped by 0 bases and J by 4 bases, with 15 bases between them. Germline V CDR1 and CDR2: LGHNA, YNFKEQ. In nucleotides, the CDR3 is TGTGCCAGCAGCCAAGATTTAAGGGGACGGCGTAATGAAAAACTGTTTTTT. It translates to CASSQDLRGRRNEKLFF.

J is TRBJ1-1 and V is TRBV6-6; D unclear. Germline CDR1 and CDR2: MNHNY and SVGAGI (reference sequence). Trimming shortened V by 2 bases and J by 5 bases, and 9 bases separated the two germline ends. CDR3 length equals 13 residues. Here the CDR3 reads CASSYGSKTEAFF. DNA of the CDR3: TGTGCCAGCAGTTACGGTTCTAAGACTGAAGCTTTCTTT.

The V gene is TRBV25-1, the J gene TRBJ2-3; perhaps TRBD2 as D (5 bases). The V and J ends lost 1 base and 0 bases respectively, with 8 bases between them. CDR1 is MGHDK and CDR2 is SYGVNS in the germline V gene. The CDR3 runs 15 residues. CDR3: CASSEWEKSTDTQYF. CDR3 bases: TGTGCCAGCAGTGAATGGGAGAAAAGCACAGATACGCAGTATTTT.

The J gene is TRBJ2-2, the V gene TRBV11-2, with D hard to call. This CDR3 spans 11 amino acids. Trimming shortened V by 3 bases and J by 4 bases, and 0 bases separated the two germline ends. Per the germline V gene, CDR1 is SGHAT and CDR2 is FQNNGV. CDR3 sequence reads: CASSFTGELFF. The CDR3 nucleotides read TGTGCCAGCAGCTTCACCGGGGAGCTGTTTTTT.

The chain employs TRBV11-2 and TRBJ1-1, with D unclear. The CDR3 extends over 12 amino acids. Looked up from germline, CDR1 is SGHAT and CDR2 is FQNNGV. V was shortened by 5 bases and J by 11 bases, with 15 bases between the two germline ends. CDR3 region: CASSPGVRQAFF. The CDR3, as DNA: TGTGCCAGCAGCCCAGGAGTTAGGCAGGCTTTCTTT.

The chain combines TRBV30 with TRBJ2-5; D perhaps matches TRBD2 (7 bases). Per germline, CDR1 GTSNPN and CDR2 SVGIG (reference sequence). The germline V and J ends were trimmed by 4 bases and 4 bases, with 22 bases remaining between them. The CDR3 is 16 amino acids. The CDR3 here is CAWIRGAGLSVETQYF. The CDR3 DNA reads TGTGCCTGGATTCGGGGGGCCGGATTGTCCGTAGAGACCCAGTACTTC.

The chain is built from TRBV11-3 and TRBJ2-2, with no clear D. The V end lost 5 bases, the J end lost 4 bases, and 23 bases lay between the germline ends. The CDR3 length is 18 residues. Per the germline V gene, CDR1 is SGHNT and CDR2 is YENEEA. The CDR3 bases are TGTGCCAGCAGCCGAACGGTTGGGGTACCACTGAGCACCGGGGAGCTGTTTTTT. Amino acid sequence: CASSRTVGVPLSTGELFF.

The genes are TRBV5-1 and TRBJ1-6, with 9 bases matching TRBD1. The trim removed 1 base at V and 6 bases at J, leaving 2 bases unmatched. The CDR3 loop spans 15 amino acids. Germline CDR1 reads SGHRS; CDR2 reads YFSETQ. CDR3 protein: CASSLTGGRNSPLHF. The CDR3 DNA reads TGCGCCAGCAGCTTGACAGGGGGCCGTAATTCACCCCTCCACTTT.

The chain links TRBV9 to TRBJ1-1; TRBD1 matches at 8 bases. The CDR3 is 15 amino acids. V lost 4 bases, J lost 4 bases, and 9 bases stayed unmatched. Germline V gene sequence: CDR1 SGDLS, CDR2 YYNGEE. CDR3 residues: CASSPRTGFGTEAFF. The CDR3 DNA reads TGTGCCAGCAGCCCACGGACAGGGTTTGGCACTGAAGCTTTCTTT.

The count of this clone is one. This chain uses TRBV18 with TRBJ2-1; D gene unclear. V was shortened by 4 bases and J by 0 bases, with 16 bases between the two germline ends. This CDR3 is built from 17 residues. CDR1 is KGHSH, CDR2 LQKENI, per germline. CDR3 region: CASSLLGPTSSYNEQFF. The CDR3 DNA follows: TGTGCCAGCTCACTATTAGGGCCTACAAGCTCCTACAATGAGCAGTTCTTC.

This clone has just one count. The rearrangement links TRBV4-3 to TRBJ1-6; no reliable D call. Germline V gives CDR1 LGHNA, CDR2 YSLEER. The length of the CDR3 is 15 residues. Between the trimmed V and J ends, which lost 0 bases and 8 bases, there was a span of 11 bases. CDR3: CASSQDEGRDSPLHF. The CDR3 DNA sequence: TGCGCCAGCAGCCAAGATGAGGGTAGGGATTCACCCCTCCACTTT.

CDR3 loop: CASTTIGMGREQFF. The CDR3 DNA reads TGTGCCAGCACCACTATCGGGATGGGACGTGAGCAGTTCTTC. The chain couples TRBV11-2 to TRBJ2-1; tentatively, D is TRBD1 or TRBD2 (5 bases each). Trimming removed 7 bases at V and 9 bases at J, with 19 bases between. The germline gives CDR1 SGHAT, CDR2 FQNNGV. CDR3 length: 14 amino acids. The complete variable domain, with remaining parts taken from reference TRBV11-2 and TRBJ2-1, reads EAGVAQSPRYKIIEKRQSVAFWCNPISGHATLYWYQQILGQGPKLLIQFQNNGVVDDSQLPKDRFSAERLKGVDSTLKIQPAKLEDSAVYLCASTTIGMGREQFFGPGTRLTVL.

The chain employs TRBV24-1 and TRBJ2-7; TRBD2 aligns across 13 bases. V lost 6 bases and J lost 6; bases outside the gene matches: 7. The CDR3 consists of 15 residues. CDR1 KGHDR and CDR2 SFDVKD come from the germline V gene. CDR3: CATSSTSGGIGEQYF. The CDR3 DNA sequence: TGTGCCACCAGTTCGACTAGCGGGGGGATTGGCGAGCAGTACTTC.

In its sample, this clone ranks as medium-sized. The chain has TRBV12-3 or TRBV12-4 and TRBJ1-5; no reliable D call. The V gene lost 6 bases and the J gene lost 7 bases, with 10 bases spanning the gap. The CDR3 is 12 amino acids. The CDR3 protein is CASSPVGQPQHF. DNA for the CDR3: TGTGCCAGCAGCCCTGTCGGGCAGCCCCAGCATTTT.

This clone appeared a few times. The chain joins TRBV4-3 to TRBJ2-7, with 7 bases identical to TRBD2. The CDR3 is made up of 15 amino acids. The germline CDR1 and CDR2 sequences are LGHNA and YSLEER. V lost 0 bases and J lost 0; bases outside the gene matches: 2. The CDR3 DNA reads as TGCGCCAGCAGCCAAGATAGCGGGTCCTCCTACGAGCAGTACTTC. It specifies CASSQDSGSSYEQYF.

This rearrangement joins TRBV9 to TRBJ1-5; no clear D gene. Per germline, CDR1 SGDLS and CDR2 YYNGEE. The V end was cut by 0 bases, the J end by 4 bases, with 5 bases between. This CDR3 is 13 amino acids long. DNA for the CDR3: TGTGCCAGCAGCGTAGACCCGAATCAGCCCCAGCATTTT. Translating it yields CASSVDPNQPQHF.

The chain employs TRBV2 and TRBJ1-6; D is perhaps TRBD1 (5 bases). The germline V gene encodes CDR1 SNHLY and CDR2 FYNNEI. Trimming left V 7 bases short and J 7 bases short, with 14 bases between. CDR3 size: 14 residues. The CDR3 spells CASIRTLGNSPLHF. CDR3 DNA sequence: TGTGCCAGCATTAGGACATTAGGCAATTCACCCCTCCACTTT.